This T cell receptor (beta chain) was recovered during a study of cytomegalovirus exposure and HLA in healthy donors. Study results and limitations: An assumption of roughly uniform sequencing depth across donors underlay the presence/absence analyses. The authors listed 164 TCR beta chains as cytomegalovirus-associated. High specificity and sensitivity for cytomegalovirus status were reported for the classifier.

The CDR3 contains 15 residues. V lost 2 bases and J 1 base, leaving 11 bases between the germline ends. Germline CDR1 LNHDA, CDR2 SQIVND (reference sequence). With respect to this clone: Its antigen is not identified.

The PCR employed 60 Vbeta primers together with 13 Jbeta primers. Using immunoSEQ multiplex PCR, the repertoire was profiled, and TCRdb retains in-frame clones only, with some absent. The table has around 150,000 clones, about 75% seen once. This receptor was identified in a female donor in good health and CMV-seronegative. Sequences were obtained from PBMCs. The chain employs TRBV19 and TRBJ2-5, with D perhaps matching TRBD1 (6 bases). CDR3 bases: TGTGCCAGTAGTATATTGGGGGCGCCCCAAGAGACCCAGTACTTC. Translated: CASSILGAPQETQYF. Full variable domain (outside the CDR3, taken from reference TRBV19 and TRBJ2-5): DGGITQSPKYLFRKEGQNVTLSCEQNLNHDAMYWYRQDPGQGLRLIYYSQIVNDFQKGDIAEGYSVSREKKESFPLTVTSAQKNPTAFYLCASSILGAPQETQYFGPGTRLLVL.